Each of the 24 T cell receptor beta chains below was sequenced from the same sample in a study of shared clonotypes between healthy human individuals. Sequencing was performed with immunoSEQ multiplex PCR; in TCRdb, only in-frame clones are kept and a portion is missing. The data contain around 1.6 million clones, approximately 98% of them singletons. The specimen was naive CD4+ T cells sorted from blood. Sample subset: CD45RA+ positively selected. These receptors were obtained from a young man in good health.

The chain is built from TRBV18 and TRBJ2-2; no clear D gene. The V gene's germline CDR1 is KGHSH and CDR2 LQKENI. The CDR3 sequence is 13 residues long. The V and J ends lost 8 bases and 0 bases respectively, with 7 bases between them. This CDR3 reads CASRETNTGELFF. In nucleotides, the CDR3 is TGTGCCAGCCGCGAAACGAACACCGGGGAGCTGTTTTTT.

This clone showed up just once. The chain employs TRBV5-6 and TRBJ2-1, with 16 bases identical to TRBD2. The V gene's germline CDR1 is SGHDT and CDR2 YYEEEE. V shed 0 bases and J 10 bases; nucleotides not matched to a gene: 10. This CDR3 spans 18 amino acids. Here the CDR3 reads CASSLGLGTSGRAREQFF. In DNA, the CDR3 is TGTGCCAGCAGCTTGGGACTAGGGACTAGCGGGAGGGCCAGAGAGCAGTTCTTC.

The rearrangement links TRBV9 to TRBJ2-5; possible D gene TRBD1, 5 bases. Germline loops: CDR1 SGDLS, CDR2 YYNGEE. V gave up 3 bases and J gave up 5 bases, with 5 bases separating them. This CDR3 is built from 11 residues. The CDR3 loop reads CASSEGETQYF. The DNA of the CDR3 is TGTGCCAGCAGCGAGGGGGAGACCCAGTACTTC.

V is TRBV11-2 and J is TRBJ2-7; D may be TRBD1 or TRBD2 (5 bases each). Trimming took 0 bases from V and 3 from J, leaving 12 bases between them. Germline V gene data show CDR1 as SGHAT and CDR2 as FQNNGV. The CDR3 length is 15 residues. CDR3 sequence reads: CASSLEAGTGYEQYF. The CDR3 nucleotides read TGTGCCAGCAGCTTAGAAGCAGGGACCGGCTACGAGCAGTACTTC.

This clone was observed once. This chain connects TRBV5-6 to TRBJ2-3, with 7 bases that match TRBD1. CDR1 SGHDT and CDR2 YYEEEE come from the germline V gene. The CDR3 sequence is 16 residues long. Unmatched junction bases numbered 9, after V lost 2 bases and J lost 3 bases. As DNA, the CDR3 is TGTGCCAGCAGCTTCCCACCACAGGGGCAAACAGATACGCAGTATTTT. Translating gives CASSFPPQGQTDTQYF.

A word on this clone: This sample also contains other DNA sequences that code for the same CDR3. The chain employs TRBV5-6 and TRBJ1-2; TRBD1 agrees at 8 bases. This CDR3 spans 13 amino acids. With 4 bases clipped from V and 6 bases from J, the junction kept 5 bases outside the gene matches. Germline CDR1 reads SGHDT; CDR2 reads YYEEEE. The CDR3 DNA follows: TGTGCCAGCAGCCTCGGACAGGGCGATGGCTACACCTTC. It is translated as CASSLGQGDGYTF.

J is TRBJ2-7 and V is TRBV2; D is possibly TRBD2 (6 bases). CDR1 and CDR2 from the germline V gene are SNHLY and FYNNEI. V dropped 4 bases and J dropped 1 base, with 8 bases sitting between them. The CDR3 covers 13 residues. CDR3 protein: CASSAGTSYEQYF. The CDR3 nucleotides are TGTGCCAGCAGTGCGGGGACTTCCTACGAGCAGTACTTC. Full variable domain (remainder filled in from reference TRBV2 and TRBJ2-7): EPEVTQTPSHQVTQMGQEVILRCVPISNHLYFYWYRQILGQKVEFLVSFYNNEISEKSEIFDDQFSVERPDGSNFTLKIRSTKLEDSAMYFCASSAGTSYEQYFGPGTRLTVT.

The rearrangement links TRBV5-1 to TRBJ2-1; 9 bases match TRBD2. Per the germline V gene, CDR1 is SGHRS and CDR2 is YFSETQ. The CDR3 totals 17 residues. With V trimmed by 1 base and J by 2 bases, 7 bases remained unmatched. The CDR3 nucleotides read TGCGCCAGCAGCTTGATGGCGGGAGGGCCAACCTACAATGAGCAGTTCTTC. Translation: CASSLMAGGPTYNEQFF.

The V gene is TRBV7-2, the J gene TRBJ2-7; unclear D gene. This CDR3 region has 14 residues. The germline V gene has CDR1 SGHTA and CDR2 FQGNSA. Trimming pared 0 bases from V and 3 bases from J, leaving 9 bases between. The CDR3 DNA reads TGTGCCAGCAGCTTAGCCGGAGACCGCTACGAGCAGTACTTC. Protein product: CASSLAGDRYEQYF.

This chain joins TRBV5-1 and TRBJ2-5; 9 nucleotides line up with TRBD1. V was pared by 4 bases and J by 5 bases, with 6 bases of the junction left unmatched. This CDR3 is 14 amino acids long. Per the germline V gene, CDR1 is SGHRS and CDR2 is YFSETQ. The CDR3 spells CASSRQGGEETQYF. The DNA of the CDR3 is TGCGCCAGCAGCCGACAGGGGGGCGAGGAGACCCAGTACTTC.

The CDR3 DNA reads as TGTGCCAGCAGGAACTTGCCAGAGACCCAGTACTTC. Its protein product is CASRNLPETQYF. The chain recombines TRBV28 with TRBJ2-5; D is ambiguous. CDR1 MDHEN and CDR2 SYDVKM come from the germline V gene. Trimming took 6 bases from V and 4 from J, leaving 9 bases between them. The CDR3 runs to 12 residues.

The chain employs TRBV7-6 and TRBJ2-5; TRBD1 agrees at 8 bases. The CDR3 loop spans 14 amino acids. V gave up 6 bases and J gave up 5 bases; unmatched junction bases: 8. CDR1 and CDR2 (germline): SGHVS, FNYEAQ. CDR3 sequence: CASRPQGAGETQYF. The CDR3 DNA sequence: TGTGCCAGCAGACCGCAGGGGGCTGGTGAGACCCAGTACTTC.

Here the CDR3 DNA reads TGTGCCAGCAGCTTAAGGTATCGAGCGGGAGGCCGGGAGACCCAGTACTTC. Its protein product is CASSLRYRAGGRETQYF. The chain is built from TRBV7-9 and TRBJ2-5, with TRBD2 matching 9 bases. The V and J ends lost 2 bases and 5 bases, in that order; junction bases with no gene match: 12. This CDR3 has 17 residues. The germline gives CDR1 SEHNR, CDR2 FQNEAQ (reference sequence). The entire variable domain, with the rest obtained from reference TRBV7-9 and TRBJ2-5, is as follows: DTGVSQNPRHKITKRGQNVTFRCDPISEHNRLYWYRQTLGQGPEFLTYFQNEAQLEKSRLLSDRFSAERPKGSFSTLEIQRTEQGDSAMYLCASSLRYRAGGRETQYFGPGTRLLVL.

The CDR3 DNA reads as TGTGCCAGCAGTGAACTGGCAGTCTGGGATACGCAGTATTTT. Protein: CASSELAVWDTQYF. This chain joins TRBV2 and TRBJ2-3; no definite D call. This CDR3 region has 14 residues. From germline, CDR1 is SNHLY and CDR2 FYNNEI. Trimming removed 2 bases at V and 6 bases at J, with 12 bases between.

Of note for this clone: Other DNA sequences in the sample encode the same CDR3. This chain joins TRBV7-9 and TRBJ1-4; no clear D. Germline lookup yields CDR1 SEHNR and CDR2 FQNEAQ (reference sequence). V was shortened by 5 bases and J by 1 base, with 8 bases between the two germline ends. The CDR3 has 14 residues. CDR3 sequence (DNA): TGTGCCAGCAGCCTAGGAGGAACTAATGAAAAACTGTTTTTT. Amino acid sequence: CASSLGGTNEKLFF.

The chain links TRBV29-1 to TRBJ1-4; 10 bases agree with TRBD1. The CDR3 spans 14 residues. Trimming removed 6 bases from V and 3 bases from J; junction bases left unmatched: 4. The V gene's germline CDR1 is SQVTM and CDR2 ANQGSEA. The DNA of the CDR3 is TGCAGCGTAGGGACAGGGGAGTCTAATGAAAAACTGTTTTTT. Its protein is CSVGTGESNEKLFF. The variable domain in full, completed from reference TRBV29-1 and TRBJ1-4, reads SAVISQKPSRDICQRGTSLTIQCQVDSQVTMMFWYRQQPGQSLTLIATANQGSEATYESGFVIDKFPISRPNLTFSTLTVSNMSPEDSSIYLCSVGTGESNEKLFFGSGTQLSVL.

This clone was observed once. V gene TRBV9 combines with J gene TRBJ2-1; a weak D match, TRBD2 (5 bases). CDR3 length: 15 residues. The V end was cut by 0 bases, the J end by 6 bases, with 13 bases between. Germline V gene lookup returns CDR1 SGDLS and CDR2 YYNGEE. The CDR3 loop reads CASSVGPREINEQFF. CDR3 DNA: TGTGCCAGCAGCGTAGGTCCTAGGGAGATCAATGAGCAGTTCTTC.

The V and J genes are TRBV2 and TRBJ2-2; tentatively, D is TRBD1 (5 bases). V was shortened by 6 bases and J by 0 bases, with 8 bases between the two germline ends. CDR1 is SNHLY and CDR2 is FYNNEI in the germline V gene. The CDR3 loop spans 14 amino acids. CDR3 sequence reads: CASRSGPNTGELFF. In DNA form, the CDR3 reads TGTGCCAGCAGATCAGGGCCGAACACCGGGGAGCTGTTTTTT.

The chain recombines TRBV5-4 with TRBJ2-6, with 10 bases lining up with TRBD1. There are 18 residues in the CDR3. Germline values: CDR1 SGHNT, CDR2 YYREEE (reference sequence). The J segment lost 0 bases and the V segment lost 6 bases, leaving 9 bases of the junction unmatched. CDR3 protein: CASNLPGQGYSGANVLTF. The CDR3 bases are TGTGCCAGCAACCTGCCGGGACAGGGGTACTCTGGGGCCAACGTCCTGACTTTC.

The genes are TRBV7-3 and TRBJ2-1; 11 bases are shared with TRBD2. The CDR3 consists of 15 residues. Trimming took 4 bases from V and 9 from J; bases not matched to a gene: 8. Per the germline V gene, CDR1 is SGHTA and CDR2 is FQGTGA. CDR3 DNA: TGTGCCAGCAGCTACCCTGGTAGCGGGAGGGGTGAGCAGTTCTTC. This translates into CASSYPGSGRGEQFF.

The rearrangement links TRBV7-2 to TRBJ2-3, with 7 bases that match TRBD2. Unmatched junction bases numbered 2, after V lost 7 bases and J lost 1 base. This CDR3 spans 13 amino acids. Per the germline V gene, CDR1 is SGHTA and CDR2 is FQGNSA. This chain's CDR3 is CASTSGGTDTQYF. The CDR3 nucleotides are TGTGCCAGCACAAGCGGGGGCACAGATACGCAGTATTTT.

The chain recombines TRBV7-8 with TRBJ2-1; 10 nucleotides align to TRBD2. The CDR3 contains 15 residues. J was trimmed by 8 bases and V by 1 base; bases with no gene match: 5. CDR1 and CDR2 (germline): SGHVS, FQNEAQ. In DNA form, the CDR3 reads TGTGCCAGCAGCTTAGTCACTAGCGGGATTCATGAGCAGTTCTTC. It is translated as CASSLVTSGIHEQFF.

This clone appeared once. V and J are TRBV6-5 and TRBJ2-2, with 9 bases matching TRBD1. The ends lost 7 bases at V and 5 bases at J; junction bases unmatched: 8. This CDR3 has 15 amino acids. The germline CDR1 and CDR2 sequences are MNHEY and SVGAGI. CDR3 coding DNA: TGTGCCAGCAAGAAACAGGGGGCAGTGACCGGGGAGCTGTTTTTT. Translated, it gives CASKKQGAVTGELFF.

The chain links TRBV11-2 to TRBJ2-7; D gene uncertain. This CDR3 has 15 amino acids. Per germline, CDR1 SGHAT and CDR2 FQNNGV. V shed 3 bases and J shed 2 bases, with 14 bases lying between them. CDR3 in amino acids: CASSLVRVAAYEQYF. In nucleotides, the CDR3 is TGTGCCAGCAGCTTGGTAAGGGTGGCGGCCTACGAGCAGTACTTC.